One sample yielded the 32 T cell receptor beta chains listed below, sequenced in a study of OX40 agonist ivuxolimab in advanced cancers. Produced via immunoSEQ multiplex PCR; TCRdb's table is partial and in-frame only. The data hold about 65,000 clones, with approximately 89% observed a single time. This specimen consisted of CD4+ or CD8+ T cells sorted from blood, obtained in a trial of the OX40 agonist ivuxolimab. The receptor set was obtained from an adult with an advanced solid tumor such as melanoma, head and neck, liver or kidney cancer.

The chain links TRBV2 to TRBJ1-4, with 10 bases identical to TRBD1. From germline, CDR1 is SNHLY and CDR2 FYNNEI. The CDR3 contains 15 residues. J gave up 0 bases and V 7 bases, and 2 bases lay outside the gene matches. As DNA, the CDR3 is TGTGCCAGCAAAGGACAGGGGGCAACTAATGAAAAACTGTTTTTT. It codes for CASKGQGATNEKLFF.

The V gene is TRBV7-2, the J gene TRBJ1-3, with no clear D. The CDR3 sequence is 15 residues long. Germline V CDR1 and CDR2: SGHTA, FQGNSA. The V end lost 4 bases, the J end lost 0 bases, and 10 bases lay between the germline ends. The CDR3 sequence is CASSSWSHSGNTIYF. As DNA, the CDR3 is TGTGCCAGCAGCTCATGGTCACACTCTGGAAACACCATATATTTT.

V and J are TRBV5-4 and TRBJ2-5; D is unresolved. This CDR3 has 14 residues. Trimming cost V 4 bases and J 2 bases, with 12 bases left between them. Germline V gives CDR1 SGHNT, CDR2 YYREEE (reference sequence). CDR3 amino acids: CASSPGPVQETQYF. CDR3 DNA: TGTGCCAGCAGCCCAGGACCGGTACAAGAGACCCAGTACTTC.

The V gene is TRBV5-6, the J gene TRBJ2-7, with no clear D. The V gene lost 4 bases and the J gene lost 0 bases, with 11 bases spanning the gap. The CDR3 contains 14 residues. Germline lookup yields CDR1 SGHDT and CDR2 YYEEEE. CDR3 bases: TGTGCCAGCAGCAAGCAGGATTCCTCCTACGAGCAGTACTTC. Translated: CASSKQDSSYEQYF.

This clone appeared a few times. This CDR3 is also generated by other DNA sequences in the sample. J is TRBJ1-1 and V is TRBV2, with a possible D match to TRBD1 (5 bases). The CDR3 contains 14 residues. The ends were cut back, 3 bases at V and 1 base at J, with 9 bases in the middle. Per the germline V gene, CDR1 is SNHLY and CDR2 is FYNNEI. In nucleotides, the CDR3 is TGTGCCAGCAGTGAGTCAGGGCGGAACACTGAAGCTTTCTTT. Its translation is CASSESGRNTEAFF.

V usage is TRBV4-1 and J usage is TRBJ1-1, with 8 bases aligning to TRBD1. Germline-derived CDR1 and CDR2 are MGHRA and YSYEKL. After removal of 3 bases from V and 5 bases from J, the junction contained 8 bases not matched to a gene. This CDR3 contains 15 residues. CDR3: CASSHLRTGWTEAFF. In nucleotides, the CDR3 is TGCGCCAGCAGCCACTTGAGGACAGGGTGGACTGAAGCTTTCTTT.

This chain links TRBV4-1 with TRBJ1-2; D gene unclear. Trimming pared 0 bases from V and 0 bases from J, leaving 8 bases between. The CDR3 is 15 residues long. Germline CDR1 reads MGHRA; CDR2 reads YSYEKL. The CDR3 region has the DNA TGCGCCAGCAGCCAAGATGCATTAGCTAACTATGGCTACACCTTC. Translation: CASSQDALANYGYTF.

V is TRBV10-3 and J is TRBJ1-4, with a weak D call TRBD1 (5 bases). Germline V lookup: CDR1 ENHRY, CDR2 SYGVKD. Trimming pared 6 bases from V and 8 bases from J, leaving 13 bases between. There are 13 residues in the CDR3. The CDR3 reads CAISGREQEKLFF. The CDR3 DNA sequence: TGTGCCATCAGCGGCAGGGAACAAGAAAAACTGTTTTTT.

The V and J genes are TRBV30 and TRBJ1-6; D may be TRBD1 (6 bases). The CDR3 length is 17 residues. Trimming took off 1 base at V and 9 bases at J, with 22 bases between the two ends. In germline, CDR1 is GTSNPN, CDR2 SVGIG (reference sequence). The CDR3 DNA is TGTGCCTGGAGTGCACGGCAGGGGAATCGGATGGGTTCACCCCTCCACTTT. Translation gives CAWSARQGNRMGSPLHF.

The genes are TRBV6-5 and TRBJ2-7, with 9 positions matching TRBD1. V lost 5 bases, J lost 2 bases, and 1 base stayed unmatched. CDR1 and CDR2 (germline): MNHEY, SVGAGI. The CDR3 has 13 amino acids. CDR3 nucleotides: TGTGCCAGCAGTGGGACAGGGACCTACGAGCAGTACTTC. Its protein product is CASSGTGTYEQYF.

The V call is TRBV9, the J call TRBJ2-3, with TRBD2 matching 8 bases. Germline V CDR1 and CDR2: SGDLS, YYNGEE. The CDR3 loop spans 16 amino acids. V lost 0 bases and J lost 4; bases outside the gene matches: 7. The CDR3 DNA follows: TGTGCCAGCAGCGTAGGAAATAGCGGGGCCCCAGATACGCAGTATTTT. Its protein is CASSVGNSGAPDTQYF.

The chain joins TRBV9 to TRBJ1-3; D ambiguous. Between the trimmed V and J ends, which lost 3 bases and 2 bases, there was a span of 15 bases. Germline CDR1 is SGDLS and CDR2 is YYNGEE. This CDR3 is built from 16 residues. CDR3 in DNA: TGTGCCAGCAGCGCCAGAACTAACAAACCTGGAAACACCATATATTTT. Protein: CASSARTNKPGNTIYF.

The chain recombines TRBV5-4 with TRBJ2-3; D uncertain. Germline values: CDR1 SGHNT, CDR2 YYREEE (reference sequence). Deletions cut 4 bases from V and 3 bases from J, with 18 bases between. This CDR3 is 16 amino acids long. The CDR3 sequence is CASSPLKSPQTDTQYF. In nucleotides, the CDR3 is TGTGCCAGCAGCCCCCTAAAGTCCCCGCAGACAGATACGCAGTATTTT.

As for this clone: The sample carries other DNA sequences with the same CDR3. V is TRBV6-1 and J is TRBJ2-7; D might be TRBD1 (6 bases). The germline V and J ends were trimmed by 5 bases and 0 bases, with 14 bases remaining between them. This CDR3 has 15 amino acids. The germline gives CDR1 MNHNS, CDR2 SASEGT. CDR3 in DNA: TGTGCCAGCAGTAGAGACAGGCGCAGCTCCTACGAGCAGTACTTC. Its protein is CASSRDRRSSYEQYF.

V is TRBV6-1 and J is TRBJ1-4; D remains unclear. The CDR3 covers 13 residues. V dropped 7 bases and J dropped 8 bases, with 14 bases sitting between them. Germline loops: CDR1 MNHNS, CDR2 SASEGT. The chain's CDR3 is CASTEAWWEKLFF. The CDR3, as DNA: TGTGCCAGCACTGAGGCCTGGTGGGAAAAACTGTTTTTT.

The gene calls are TRBV10-3 and TRBJ2-3; D may correspond to TRBD1 or TRBD2 (5 bases each). Germline loops: CDR1 ENHRY, CDR2 SYGVKD. Trimming stripped 5 bases from V and 2 bases from J, with 11 bases between. The CDR3 is made up of 14 amino acids. CDR3 sequence (DNA): TGTGCCATCAGTACGGGGACCGCCACAGATACGCAGTATTTT. Residues: CAISTGTATDTQYF.

This clone came up a few times. V is TRBV30 and J is TRBJ1-1; D unresolved. CDR1 is GTSNPN and CDR2 is SVGIG in the germline V gene (reference sequence). Trimming shortened V by 0 bases and J by 3 bases, and 8 bases separated the two germline ends. The CDR3 is 13 residues long. CDR3 protein: CAWSVSGYTEAFF. CDR3 nucleotide sequence: TGTGCCTGGAGTGTATCGGGGTACACTGAAGCTTTCTTT. The full variable domain, in which reference TRBV30 and TRBJ1-1 provide the parts outside the CDR3, is SQTIHQWPATLVQPVGSPLSLECTVEGTSNPNLYWYRQAAGRGLQLLFYSVGIGQISSEVPQNLSASRPQDRQFILSSKKLLLSDSGFYLCAWSVSGYTEAFFGQGTRLTVV.

The genes are TRBV6-1 and TRBJ2-1; D call uncertain. Trimming stripped 3 bases from V and 6 bases from J, with 18 bases between. Germline CDR1 and CDR2: MNHNS and SASEGT. This CDR3 comprises 16 residues. CDR3 coding DNA: TGTGCCAGCAGTGAGCAACCAGGATTCAGGAGCAATGAGCAGTTCTTC. Translated, it gives CASSEQPGFRSNEQFF.

The chain has TRBV5-4 and TRBJ2-3, with D unresolved. CDR3 size: 11 residues. The ends were cut back, 2 bases at V and 6 bases at J, with 4 bases in the middle. Germline V gene sequence: CDR1 SGHNT, CDR2 YYREEE (reference sequence). The CDR3 DNA reads TGTGCCAGCAGCTTCCGTGATACGCAGTATTTT. It is translated as CASSFRDTQYF.

V gene TRBV13 combines with J gene TRBJ2-7; D gene uncertain. Germline-derived CDR1 and CDR2 are PRHDT and FYEKMQ (reference sequence). V lost 4 bases to trimming and J lost 1 base, with 8 bases between them. The CDR3 loop spans 13 amino acids. The CDR3 loop reads CASSSGASYEQYF. DNA of the CDR3: TGTGCCAGCAGCTCAGGAGCTTCCTACGAGCAGTACTTC.

The chain employs TRBV7-7 and TRBJ2-5; weak D call: TRBD2 (5 bases). With 5 bases removed from V and 7 bases from J, the gap between germline ends came to 17 bases. The CDR3 has 14 residues. CDR1 and CDR2 (germline): SSHAT, FNYEAQ (reference sequence). The CDR3 is CASSQDFGVGTQYF. The CDR3 DNA is TGTGCCAGCAGCCAGGACTTTGGGGTGGGGACCCAGTACTTC. The complete variable domain, with remaining parts taken from reference TRBV7-7 and TRBJ2-5, reads GAGVSQSPRYKVTKRGQDVTLRCDPISSHATLYWYQQALGQGPEFLTYFNYEAQPDKSGLPSDRFSAERPEGSISTLTIQRTEQRDSAMYRCASSQDFGVGTQYFGPGTRLLVL.

The genes are TRBV6-1 and TRBJ1-6, with D uncertain. Trimming cost V 6 bases and J 7 bases, with 10 bases left between them. This CDR3 spans 13 amino acids. Germline V gene data show CDR1 as MNHNS and CDR2 as SASEGT. CDR3 sequence reads: CASRTAGNSPLHF. CDR3 DNA sequence: TGTGCCAGCAGGACGGCTGGGAATTCACCCCTCCACTTT.

The chain uses TRBV5-1 and TRBJ2-2; unclear D gene. Trimming shortened V by 4 bases and J by 6 bases, and 10 bases separated the two germline ends. The CDR3 covers 13 residues. Per germline, CDR1 SGHRS and CDR2 YFSETQ. The CDR3 DNA follows: TGCGCCAGCAGCGATCGGCCTCCCGGGGAGCTGTTTTTT. This gives the protein CASSDRPPGELFF.

The V call is TRBV19, the J call TRBJ2-2, with 7 positions matching TRBD1. Germline assignment: CDR1 LNHDA and CDR2 SQIVND (reference sequence). V dropped 10 bases and J dropped 7; count of bases not matched to a gene: 9. The CDR3 loop spans 13 amino acids. The CDR3 sequence is CATNDRAGGELFF. In DNA, the CDR3 is TGTGCCACCAATGACAGGGCCGGCGGGGAGCTGTTTTTT. Combining the CDR3 with reference TRBV19 and TRBJ2-2 gives the whole variable domain DGGITQSPKYLFRKEGQNVTLSCEQNLNHDAMYWYRQDPGQGLRLIYYSQIVNDFQKGDIAEGYSVSREKKESFPLTVTSAQKNPTAFYLCATNDRAGGELFFGEGSRLTVL.

The J gene is TRBJ1-5, the V gene TRBV6-5; TRBD1 matches 7 bases. CDR1 is MNHEY and CDR2 is SVGAGI in the germline V gene. V lost 5 bases to trimming and J lost 7 bases; unmatched junction nucleotides: 2. The CDR3 runs to 12 residues. CDR3 nucleotides: TGTGCCAGCAGTGACAGGGACCAGCCCCAGCATTTT. Translated, it gives CASSDRDQPQHF.

V gene TRBV30 combines with J gene TRBJ2-6, with unresolved D. V was trimmed by 4 bases and J by 5 bases, leaving 21 bases between them. Germline values: CDR1 GTSNPN, CDR2 SVGIG (reference sequence). CDR3 length: 17 amino acids. CDR3 nucleotide sequence: TGTGCCTGGACGTCCTGGCGTTATAACAGTCGGGCCAACGTCCTGACTTTC. It yields the protein CAWTSWRYNSRANVLTF.

The chain is built from TRBV20-1 and TRBJ1-2; D uncertain. V lost 4 bases and J lost 4, with 7 bases in between. Germline V gene sequence: CDR1 DFQATT, CDR2 SNEGSKA (reference sequence). The CDR3 has 11 residues. The DNA for the CDR3 is TGCAGTGCTAACGGGATCTATGGCTACACCTTC. This translates into CSANGIYGYTF.

CDR3 in amino acids: CAWSRRTSNQPQHF. In nucleotides, the CDR3 is TGTGCCTGGAGTAGAAGGACTAGCAATCAGCCCCAGCATTTT. The chain recombines TRBV30 with TRBJ1-5; no firm D call. Germline CDR1 is GTSNPN and CDR2 is SVGIG (reference sequence). This CDR3 comprises 14 residues. V was trimmed by 2 bases and J by 0 bases, leaving 8 bases between them. Filled out from reference TRBV30 and TRBJ1-5, the complete variable domain reads SQTIHQWPATLVQPVGSPLSLECTVEGTSNPNLYWYRQAAGRGLQLLFYSVGIGQISSEVPQNLSASRPQDRQFILSSKKLLLSDSGFYLCAWSRRTSNQPQHFGDGTRLSIL.

This chain uses TRBV10-3 with TRBJ2-3; 8 bases are a match to TRBD1. The CDR3 spans 12 residues. After removal of 11 bases from V and 3 bases from J, the junction contained 4 bases not matched to a gene. CDR1 is ENHRY and CDR2 is SYGVKD in the germline V gene. As DNA, the CDR3 is TGTGCCTCGCAGGGGGCGACAGATACGCAGTATTTT. Its translation is CASQGATDTQYF.

Worth noting for this clone: A read error may produce the germline difference seen at one junction end. This chain connects TRBV9 to TRBJ2-7, with 9 bases lining up with TRBD2. CDR3 length: 16 residues. CDR1 and CDR2 from the germline V gene are SGDLS and YYNGEE. CDR3 DNA: TGTGCCAGCAGCGTAAGCCCCGGGACTAGCTCCCACGAGCAGTACTTC. This gives the protein CASSVSPGTSSHEQYF.

The rearrangement uses TRBV19 and TRBJ2-1; 10 bases line up with TRBD1. The junction had 12 bases not matched to a gene; V was cut back by 7 bases and J by 9 bases. Germline assignment: CDR1 LNHDA and CDR2 SQIVND (reference sequence). The CDR3 length is 15 residues. CDR3 sequence (DNA): TGTGCCAGTACGACGGGGACAGGGGAGGTTATTGAGCAGTTCTTC. This sequence encodes CASTTGTGEVIEQFF.

Turning to this clone: Compared with germline, one end of the junction differs, possibly owing to a read error. The chain employs TRBV15 and TRBJ1-5; no firm D call. This CDR3 has 15 residues. Germline V gene data show CDR1 as LNHNV and CDR2 as YYDKDF (reference sequence). CDR3 in amino acids: CATSGDVGLGEPQHF. The DNA of the CDR3 is TGTGCCACCAGCGGAGATGTGGGCTTGGGTGAGCCCCAGCATTTT.